This record looks at one T cell receptor beta chain sequence and its context. Its antigen is undetermined. Gene names are mouse gene names. The sample belongs to a study of CD8+ T cells in alopecia areata. About the research overall: Donors of skin were C3H/HeJ mice aged 6-12 months with spontaneous alopecia, and recipients were approximately 6-10-week-old female C3H/HeJ mice. The study, taken as a whole, reports: Researchers report lesional scalp, most notably alopecia totalis/universalis, outstripped normal scalp in clonality. Normal skin's resident alphabeta T cells are sequenced alongside lesional scalp T cells. Patients shared TCRs less clearly than mice did, possibly owing to HLA.

RNA extraction and reverse transcription yielded cDNA as sequencing template. The method was immunoSEQ multiplex PCR; TCRdb's version includes in-frame clones alone and lacks a portion of them. The sample gives approximately 110,000 clones, none seen only once, and the top ten clones hold around a fifth. The source of this sequence is a C3H/HeJ mouse with alopecia areata. The mouse line has the MHC haplotype H2-k. Sequenced sample: lesional skin.

Incomplete CDR3 DNA: TGTGCCAGCAGAGACTGGGGGGGCGGTAAC. Residues: CASRDWGGGN. From start to end, the CDR3 is CASRDWGGGNTLYF. This rearrangement joins TRBV13-3 to TRBJ2-4; 12 positions agree with TRBD2. The read ends 4 residues early relative to the CDR3; the germline J gene fills the gap. Germline V CDR1 and CDR2: NNHDY, SYVADS. The CDR3 spans 14 residues.